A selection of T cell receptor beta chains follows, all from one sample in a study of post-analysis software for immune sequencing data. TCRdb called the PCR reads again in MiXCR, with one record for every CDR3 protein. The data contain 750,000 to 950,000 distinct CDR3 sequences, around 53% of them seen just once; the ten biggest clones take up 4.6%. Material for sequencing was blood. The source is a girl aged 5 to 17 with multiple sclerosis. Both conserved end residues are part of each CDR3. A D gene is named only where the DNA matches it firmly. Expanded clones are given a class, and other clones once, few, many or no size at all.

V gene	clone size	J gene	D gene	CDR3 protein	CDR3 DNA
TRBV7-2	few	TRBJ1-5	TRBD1	CASSPWTGKGQPQHF	TGTGCCAGCAGCCCTTGGACAGGGAAGGGTCAGCCCCAGCATTTT
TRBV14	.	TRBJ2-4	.	CASSQVLALEKQYF	TGTGCCAGCAGCCAAGTCCTAGCCCTGGAAAAGCAGTACTTC
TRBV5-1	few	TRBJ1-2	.	CASSPEVSTRGYTF	TGCGCCAGCAGCCCGGAGGTCTCCACTCGGGGCTACACCTTC
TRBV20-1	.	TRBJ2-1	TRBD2	CSARPGTSPYNEQFF	TGCAGTGCTAGGCCGGGGACTAGCCCCTACAATGAGCAGTTCTTC
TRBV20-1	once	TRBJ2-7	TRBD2	CSAAGLAGRGHEQYF	TGCAGTGCTGCGGGACTAGCGGGACGGGGCCACGAGCAGTACTTC
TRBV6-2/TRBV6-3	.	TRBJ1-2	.	CASSYSSGHANGYTF	TGTGCCAGCAGTTACTCGTCGGGGCACGCGAATGGCTACACCTTC
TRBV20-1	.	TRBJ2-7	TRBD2	CSASSPTGTSGRSSYEQYF	TGCAGTGCTTCCTCACCAACCGGGACTAGCGGGAGGAGCTCCTACGAGCAGTACTTC
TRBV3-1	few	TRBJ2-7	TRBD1	CASSLYRDRGAHEQYF	TGTGCCAGCAGCCTTTACCGGGACAGGGGGGCTCACGAGCAGTACTTC
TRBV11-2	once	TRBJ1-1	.	CATTGGTEAFF	TGTGCCACTACAGGCGGCACTGAAGCTTTCTTT
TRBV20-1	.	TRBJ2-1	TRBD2	CSASRLAGGLYHEQFF	TGCAGTGCTAGTAGGCTAGCGGGGGGTCTTTACCATGAGCAGTTCTTC
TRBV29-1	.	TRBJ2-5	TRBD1	CSVAGQGLGETQYF	TGCAGCGTTGCCGGACAGGGCCTTGGGGAGACCCAGTACTTC
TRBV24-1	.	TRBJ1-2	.	CATSEGGGGYTF	TGTGCCACCAGTGAAGGAGGGGGTGGCTACACCTTC
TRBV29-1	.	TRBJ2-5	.	CSARRDLETQYF	TGCAGCGCTCGCAGGGATTTAGAGACCCAGTACTTC
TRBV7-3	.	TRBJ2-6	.	CASSTLGGSGANVLTF	TGTGCCAGCAGCACTCTAGGGGGGTCTGGGGCCAACGTCCTGACTTTC
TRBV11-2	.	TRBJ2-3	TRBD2	CASSFPEEGLAELTDTQYF	TGTGCCAGCAGCTTCCCAGAAGAGGGACTAGCGGAGCTCACAGATACGCAGTATTTT
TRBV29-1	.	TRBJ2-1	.	CSVEDDATGSYNEQFF	TGCAGCGTTGAAGATGACGCGACAGGCTCCTACAATGAGCAGTTCTTC
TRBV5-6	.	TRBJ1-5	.	CASSLGGAKSNQPQHF	TGTGCCAGCAGCTTGGGAGGGGCAAAATCTAATCAGCCCCAGCATTTT